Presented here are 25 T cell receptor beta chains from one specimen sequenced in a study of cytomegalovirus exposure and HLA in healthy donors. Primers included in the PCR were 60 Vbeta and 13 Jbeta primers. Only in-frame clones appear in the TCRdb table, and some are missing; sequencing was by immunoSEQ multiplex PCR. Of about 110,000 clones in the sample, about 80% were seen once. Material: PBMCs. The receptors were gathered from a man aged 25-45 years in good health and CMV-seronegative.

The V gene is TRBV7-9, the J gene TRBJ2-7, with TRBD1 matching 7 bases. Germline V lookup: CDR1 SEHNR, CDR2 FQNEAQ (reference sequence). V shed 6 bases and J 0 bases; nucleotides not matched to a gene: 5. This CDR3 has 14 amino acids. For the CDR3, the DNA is TGTGCCAGCAGTCCGGGACAGCGCTCCTACGAGCAGTACTTC. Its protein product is CASSPGQRSYEQYF.

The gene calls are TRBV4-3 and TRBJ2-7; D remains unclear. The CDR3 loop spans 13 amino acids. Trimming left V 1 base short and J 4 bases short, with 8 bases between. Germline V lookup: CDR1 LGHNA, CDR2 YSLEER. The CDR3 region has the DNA TGCGCCAGCAGCCAAGGGTCGCGGTACGAGCAGTACTTC. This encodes CASSQGSRYEQYF.

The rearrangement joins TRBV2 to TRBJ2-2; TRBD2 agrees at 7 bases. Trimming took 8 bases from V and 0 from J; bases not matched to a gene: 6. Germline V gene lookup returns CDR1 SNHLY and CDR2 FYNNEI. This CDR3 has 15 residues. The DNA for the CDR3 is TGTGCCAGCCTTCTAGCGGTCACGAACACCGGGGAGCTGTTTTTT. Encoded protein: CASLLAVTNTGELFF.

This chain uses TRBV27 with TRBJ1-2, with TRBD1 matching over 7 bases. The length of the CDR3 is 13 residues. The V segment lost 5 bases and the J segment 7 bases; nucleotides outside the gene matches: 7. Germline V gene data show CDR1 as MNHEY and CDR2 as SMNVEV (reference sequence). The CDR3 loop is CASSETGVAGYTF. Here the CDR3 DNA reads TGTGCCAGCAGTGAAACAGGGGTGGCTGGCTACACCTTC.

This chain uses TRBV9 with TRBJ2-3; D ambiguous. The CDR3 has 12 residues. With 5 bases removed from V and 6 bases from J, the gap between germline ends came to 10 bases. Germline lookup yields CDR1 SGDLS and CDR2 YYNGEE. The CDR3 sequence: CASRAGSDTQYF. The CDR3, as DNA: TGTGCCAGCAGAGCAGGCTCCGATACGCAGTATTTT. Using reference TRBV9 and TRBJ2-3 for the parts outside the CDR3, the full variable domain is DSGVTQTPKHLITATGQRVTLRCSPRSGDLSVYWYQQSLDQGLQFLIQYYNGEERAKGNILERFSAQQFPDLHSELNLSSLELGDSALYFCASRAGSDTQYFGPGTRLTVL.

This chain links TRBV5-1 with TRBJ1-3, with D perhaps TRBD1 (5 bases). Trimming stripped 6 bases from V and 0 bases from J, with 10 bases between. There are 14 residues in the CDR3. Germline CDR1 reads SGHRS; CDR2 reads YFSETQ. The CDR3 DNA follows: TGCGCCAGCAAACGGACAACCTCTGGAAACACCATATATTTT. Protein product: CASKRTTSGNTIYF.

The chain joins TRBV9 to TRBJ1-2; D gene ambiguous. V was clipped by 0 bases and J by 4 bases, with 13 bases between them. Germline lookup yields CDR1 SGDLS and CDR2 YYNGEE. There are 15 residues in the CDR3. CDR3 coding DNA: TGTGCCAGCAGCGTAGCGGAGGGATGGGTCTATGGCTACACCTTC. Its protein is CASSVAEGWVYGYTF.

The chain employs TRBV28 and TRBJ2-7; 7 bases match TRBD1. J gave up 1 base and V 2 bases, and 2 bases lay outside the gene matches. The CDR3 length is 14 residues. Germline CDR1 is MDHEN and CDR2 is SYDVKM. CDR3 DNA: TGTGCCAGCAGTTTACCACAGGGGTCCTACGAGCAGTACTTC. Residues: CASSLPQGSYEQYF.

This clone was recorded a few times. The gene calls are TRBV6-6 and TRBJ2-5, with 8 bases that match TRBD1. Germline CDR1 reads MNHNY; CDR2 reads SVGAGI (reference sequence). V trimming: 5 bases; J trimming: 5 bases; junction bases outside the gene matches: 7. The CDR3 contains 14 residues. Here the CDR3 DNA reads TGTGCCAGCAGTCAGACAGGGGCCGGGGAGACCCAGTACTTC. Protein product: CASSQTGAGETQYF.

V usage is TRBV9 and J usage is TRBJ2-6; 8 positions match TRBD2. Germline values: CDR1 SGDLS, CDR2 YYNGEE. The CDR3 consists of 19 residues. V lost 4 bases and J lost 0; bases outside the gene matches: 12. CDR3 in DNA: TGTGCCAGCAGCTCGGGACTAGTGGGGGTTTACTCTGGGGCCAACGTCCTGACTTTC. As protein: CASSSGLVGVYSGANVLTF. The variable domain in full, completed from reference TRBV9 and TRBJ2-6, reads DSGVTQTPKHLITATGQRVTLRCSPRSGDLSVYWYQQSLDQGLQFLIQYYNGEERAKGNILERFSAQQFPDLHSELNLSSLELGDSALYFCASSSGLVGVYSGANVLTFGAGSRLTVL.

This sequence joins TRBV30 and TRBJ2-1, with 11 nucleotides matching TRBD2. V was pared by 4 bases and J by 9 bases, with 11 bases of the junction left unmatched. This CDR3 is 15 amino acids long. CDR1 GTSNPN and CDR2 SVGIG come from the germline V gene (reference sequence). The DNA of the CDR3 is TGTGCCTGGACCAGAACGACTAGCGGGGCATCTGAGCAGTTCTTC. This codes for CAWTRTTSGASEQFF.

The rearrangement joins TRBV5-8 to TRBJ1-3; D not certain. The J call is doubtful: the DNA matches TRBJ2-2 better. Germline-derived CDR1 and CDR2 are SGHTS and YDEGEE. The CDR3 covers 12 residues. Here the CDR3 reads CAISALSGELFF. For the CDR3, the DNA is TGTGCCATCTCGGCGCTGTCCGGGGAGCTGTTTTTT.

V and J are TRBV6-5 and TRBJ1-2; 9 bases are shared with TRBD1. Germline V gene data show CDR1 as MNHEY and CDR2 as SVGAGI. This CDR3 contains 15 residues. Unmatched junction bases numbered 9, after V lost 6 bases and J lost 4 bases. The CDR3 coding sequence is TGTGCCAGCAGATCCCCGGGACAGGGCATCTATGGCTACACCTTC. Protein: CASRSPGQGIYGYTF.

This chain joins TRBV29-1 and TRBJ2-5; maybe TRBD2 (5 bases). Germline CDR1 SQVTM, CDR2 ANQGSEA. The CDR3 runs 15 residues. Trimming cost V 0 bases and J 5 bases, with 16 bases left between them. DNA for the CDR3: TGCAGCGTTGAAGATCCGGCCCTAGCACGGGAGACCCAGTACTTC. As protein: CSVEDPALARETQYF. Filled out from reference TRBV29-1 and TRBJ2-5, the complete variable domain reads SAVISQKPSRDICQRGTSLTIQCQVDSQVTMMFWYRQQPGQSLTLIATANQGSEATYESGFVIDKFPISRPNLTFSTLTVSNMSPEDSSIYLCSVEDPALARETQYFGPGTRLLVL.

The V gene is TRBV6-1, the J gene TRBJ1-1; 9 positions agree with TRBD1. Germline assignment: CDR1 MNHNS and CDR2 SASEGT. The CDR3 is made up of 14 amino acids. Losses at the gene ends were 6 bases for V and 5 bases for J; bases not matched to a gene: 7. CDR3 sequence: CASRVRDRVTEAFF. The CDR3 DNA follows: TGTGCCAGCAGAGTTAGGGACAGGGTAACTGAAGCTTTCTTT.

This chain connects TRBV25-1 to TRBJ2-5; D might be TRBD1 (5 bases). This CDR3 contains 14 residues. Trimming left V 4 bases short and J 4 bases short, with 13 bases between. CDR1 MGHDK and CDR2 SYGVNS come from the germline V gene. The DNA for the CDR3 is TGTGCCAGCAGTGGCAGGGTGCCGTCAGAGACCCAGTACTTC. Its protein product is CASSGRVPSETQYF.

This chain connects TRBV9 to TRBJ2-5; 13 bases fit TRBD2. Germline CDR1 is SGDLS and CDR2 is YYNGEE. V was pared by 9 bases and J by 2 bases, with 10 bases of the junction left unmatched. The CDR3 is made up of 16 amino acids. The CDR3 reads CANKRLGLAGQETQYF. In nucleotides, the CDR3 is TGTGCCAACAAGCGGTTGGGACTAGCGGGACAAGAGACCCAGTACTTC.

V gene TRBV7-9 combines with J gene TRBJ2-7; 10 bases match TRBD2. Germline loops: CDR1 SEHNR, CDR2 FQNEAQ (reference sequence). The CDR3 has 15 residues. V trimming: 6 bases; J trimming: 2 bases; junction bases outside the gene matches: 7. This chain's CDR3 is CASSLTSGVTYEQYF. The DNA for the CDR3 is TGTGCCAGCAGTCTCACTAGCGGGGTTACCTACGAGCAGTACTTC.

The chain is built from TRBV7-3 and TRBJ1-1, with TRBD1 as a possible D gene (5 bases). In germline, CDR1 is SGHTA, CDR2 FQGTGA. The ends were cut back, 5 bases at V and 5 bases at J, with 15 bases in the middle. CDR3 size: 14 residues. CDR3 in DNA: TGTGCCAGCAGCCCGACAGATGAATCGACTGAAGCTTTCTTT. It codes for CASSPTDESTEAFF.

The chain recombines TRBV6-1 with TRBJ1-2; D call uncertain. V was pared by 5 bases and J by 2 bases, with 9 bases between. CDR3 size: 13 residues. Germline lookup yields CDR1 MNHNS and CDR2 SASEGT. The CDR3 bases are TGTGCCAGCAGTCGTACTCAAAACTATGGCTACACCTTC. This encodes CASSRTQNYGYTF.

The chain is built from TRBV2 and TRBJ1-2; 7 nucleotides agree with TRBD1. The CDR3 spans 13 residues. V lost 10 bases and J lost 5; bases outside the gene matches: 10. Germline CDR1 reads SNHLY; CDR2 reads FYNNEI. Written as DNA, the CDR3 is TGTGCCACCACAGATCCGGGACAGTATGGCTACACCTTC. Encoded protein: CATTDPGQYGYTF.

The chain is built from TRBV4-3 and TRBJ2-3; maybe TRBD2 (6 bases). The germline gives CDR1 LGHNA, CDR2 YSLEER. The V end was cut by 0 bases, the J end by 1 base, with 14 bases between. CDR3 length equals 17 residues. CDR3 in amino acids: CASSQDLSRGGTDTQYF. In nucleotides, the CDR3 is TGCGCCAGCAGCCAAGATCTTTCGCGGGGCGGCACAGATACGCAGTATTTT.

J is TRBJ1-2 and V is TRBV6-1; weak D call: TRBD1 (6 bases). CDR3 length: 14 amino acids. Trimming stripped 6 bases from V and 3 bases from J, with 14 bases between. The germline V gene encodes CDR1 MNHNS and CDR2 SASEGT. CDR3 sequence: CASRESRTDYGYTF. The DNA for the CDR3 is TGTGCCAGCAGAGAGAGTCGGACAGACTATGGCTACACCTTC.

CDR3 coding DNA: TGTGCCAGCAGTGAACGTCCAGCGCGAAATGAAAAACTGTTTTTT. Encoded protein: CASSERPARNEKLFF. The chain links TRBV2 to TRBJ1-4, with D hard to call. The CDR3 loop spans 15 amino acids. V was trimmed by 2 bases and J by 5 bases, leaving 12 bases between them. CDR1 and CDR2 (germline): SNHLY, FYNNEI.

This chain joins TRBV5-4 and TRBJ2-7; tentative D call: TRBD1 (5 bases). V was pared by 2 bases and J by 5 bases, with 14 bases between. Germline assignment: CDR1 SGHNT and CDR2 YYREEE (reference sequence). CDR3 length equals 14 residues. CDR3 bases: TGTGCCAGCAGCTTAGACAGTACCCTGGACGAGCAGTACTTC. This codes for CASSLDSTLDEQYF.